This is a list of T cell receptor beta chains from one sample in a study of cytomegalovirus exposure and HLA in healthy donors. The method was immunoSEQ multiplex PCR; TCRdb's version includes in-frame clones alone and lacks a portion of them. Of roughly 160,000 clones in the sample, about two thirds are singletons; the top ten hold 2.8%. Material for sequencing was PBMCs. Receptors were obtained from a woman aged 25 to 39 in good health and CMV-seronegative. CDR3s include the opening cysteine and the closing phenylalanine or tryptophan. Fields, in order: V gene, clone size, D gene, J gene, CDR3 DNA, CDR3 protein. A D gene is named only where the DNA matches it firmly. Part of the rows lack a size; the others show once, few, many or a class for expanded clones.

V gene: TRBV4-3; clone size: -; D gene: TRBD1; J gene: TRBJ2-7; CDR3 DNA: TGCGCCAGCAGCCGGGACAGGGTCTACGAGCAGTACTTC; CDR3 protein: CASSRDRVYEQYF
V gene: TRBV5-1; clone size: -; D gene: -; J gene: TRBJ2-2; CDR3 DNA: TGCGCCAGCAGCCCGGGACATGGAGACACCGGGGAGCTGTTTTTT; CDR3 protein: CASSPGHGDTGELFF
V gene: TRBV5-4; clone size: -; D gene: -; J gene: TRBJ2-7; CDR3 DNA: TGTGCCAGCAGTAAGGACAGTCGCTACGAGCAGTACTTC; CDR3 protein: CASSKDSRYEQYF
V gene: TRBV28; clone size: -; D gene: -; J gene: TRBJ2-7; CDR3 DNA: TGTGCCAGCAGTTTAGCCCGACAGGATAGCGAGCAGTACTTC; CDR3 protein: CASSLARQDSEQYF
V gene: TRBV4-2; clone size: -; D gene: -; J gene: TRBJ1-1; CDR3 DNA: TGTGCCAGCAGCCAAGCCCCCATTCCAGAGAACACTGAAGCTTTCTTT; CDR3 protein: CASSQAPIPENTEAFF
V gene: TRBV25-1; clone size: -; D gene: TRBD2; J gene: TRBJ2-3; CDR3 DNA: TGTGCCAGCAGTCCCGAGGGACTAGCGGGGGGGTATTTT; CDR3 protein: CASSPEGLAGGYF
V gene: TRBV7-6; clone size: -; D gene: -; J gene: TRBJ1-1; CDR3 DNA: TGTGCCAGCAGCTCTGGCACGTCGGGCACTGAAGCTTTCTTT; CDR3 protein: CASSSGTSGTEAFF
V gene: TRBV7-2; clone size: few; D gene: -; J gene: TRBJ2-3; CDR3 DNA: TGTGCCAGCAGCTTAGCGGGAGTCGCCACAGATACGCAGTATTTT; CDR3 protein: CASSLAGVATDTQYF
V gene: TRBV7-3; clone size: -; D gene: TRBD2; J gene: TRBJ2-2; CDR3 DNA: TGTGCCAGCAGCCGAGGACTAGCGGGGAACACCGGGGAGCTGTTTTTT; CDR3 protein: CASSRGLAGNTGELFF
V gene: TRBV28; clone size: -; D gene: -; J gene: TRBJ1-1; CDR3 DNA: TGTGCCAGCAGTTACCTGGACAGGAACACTGAAGCTTTCTTT; CDR3 protein: CASSYLDRNTEAFF
V gene: TRBV7-8; clone size: -; D gene: -; J gene: TRBJ2-1; CDR3 DNA: TGTGCCAGCAGCTTAGACTGGTCGGGTGAGCAGTTCTTC; CDR3 protein: CASSLDWSGEQFF
V gene: TRBV4-2; clone size: few; D gene: TRBD1; J gene: TRBJ1-1; CDR3 DNA: TGTGCCAGCAGCCAAGGGCAGGGGGTCGTCGCTTTCTTT; CDR3 protein: CASSQGQGVVAFF
V gene: TRBV19; clone size: -; D gene: TRBD2; J gene: TRBJ2-2; CDR3 DNA: TGTGCCAGTAGAGACGACGGGGGGACCGGGGAGCTGTTTTTT; CDR3 protein: CASRDDGGTGELFF
V gene: TRBV4-3; clone size: few; D gene: -; J gene: TRBJ2-5; CDR3 DNA: TGCGCCAGCAGCCAAGATCGAATCGACAGTGGAGGGCAGTACTTC; CDR3 protein: CASSQDRIDSGGQYF
V gene: TRBV28; clone size: -; D gene: TRBD2; J gene: TRBJ2-1; CDR3 DNA: TGTGCCAGCAGTTCCCTGGGACTAGCGGGAGTAGGGAATGAGCAGTTCTTC; CDR3 protein: CASSSLGLAGVGNEQFF
V gene: TRBV27; clone size: -; D gene: -; J gene: TRBJ1-1; CDR3 DNA: TGTGCCAGCAGTTTAGATTCGGGGTCTGAAGCTTTCTTT; CDR3 protein: CASSLDSGSEAFF
V gene: TRBV6-1; clone size: -; D gene: TRBD2; J gene: TRBJ2-7; CDR3 DNA: TGTGCCAGCAGTGACCTTAGCGGGAGGTCGCCCTACGAGCAGTACTTC; CDR3 protein: CASSDLSGRSPYEQYF
V gene: TRBV5-4; clone size: -; D gene: TRBD2; J gene: TRBJ2-3; CDR3 DNA: TGTGCCAGCAGCTGGGGGACCCCGGGACTAGCAGGAGATACGCAGTATTTT; CDR3 protein: CASSWGTPGLAGDTQYF
V gene: TRBV7-9; clone size: few; D gene: TRBD2; J gene: TRBJ2-3; CDR3 DNA: TGTGCCAGCAGCTTTCTAGCGGGCCGCACAGATACGCAGTATTTT; CDR3 protein: CASSFLAGRTDTQYF
V gene: TRBV5-1; clone size: -; D gene: -; J gene: TRBJ1-2; CDR3 DNA: TGCGCCAGCAGCTTGGATGGCAGGTCCTATGGCTACACCTTC; CDR3 protein: CASSLDGRSYGYTF
V gene: TRBV29-1; clone size: -; D gene: -; J gene: TRBJ2-3; CDR3 DNA: TGCAGCTTCCGCGGTAATCCTGGGACAGATACGCAGTATTTT; CDR3 protein: CSFRGNPGTDTQYF
V gene: TRBV9; clone size: -; D gene: -; J gene: TRBJ2-1; CDR3 DNA: TGTGCCAGCAGCGTAGGTGGAGGTGCCTACAATGAGCAGTTCTTC; CDR3 protein: CASSVGGGAYNEQFF
V gene: TRBV7-2; clone size: -; D gene: TRBD1; J gene: TRBJ2-7; CDR3 DNA: TGTGCCAGCAGTTTAAACAGGGGGATCTACGAGCAGTACTTC; CDR3 protein: CASSLNRGIYEQYF
V gene: TRBV6-5; clone size: once; D gene: -; J gene: TRBJ1-2; CDR3 DNA: TGTGCCAGCAGTTATACCCCCGGGACATTCTATGGCTACACCTTC; CDR3 protein: CASSYTPGTFYGYTF
V gene: TRBV7-2; clone size: -; D gene: TRBD1; J gene: TRBJ2-1; CDR3 DNA: TGTGCCAGCAGCCTGGGACAGAACTATAACAATGAGCAGTTCTTC; CDR3 protein: CASSLGQNYNNEQFF
V gene: TRBV20-1; clone size: -; D gene: TRBD2; J gene: TRBJ2-7; CDR3 DNA: TGCCGGGCGACTAGCGCCTACGAGCAGTACTTC; CDR3 protein: CRATSAYEQYF
V gene: TRBV5-1; clone size: -; D gene: -; J gene: TRBJ1-1; CDR3 DNA: TGCGCCAGCAGCTTGGGAGTCATGAACACTGAAGCTTTCTTT; CDR3 protein: CASSLGVMNTEAFF
V gene: TRBV7-9; clone size: -; D gene: -; J gene: TRBJ1-5; CDR3 DNA: TGTGCCAGCAGCCCGGGACGGACAGCGAATCAGCCCCAGCATTTT; CDR3 protein: CASSPGRTANQPQHF
V gene: TRBV10-2; clone size: -; D gene: -; J gene: TRBJ2-7; CDR3 DNA: TGCGCCAGCAGTGCCACCTACGAGCAGTACTTC; CDR3 protein: CASSATYEQYF
V gene: TRBV6-1; clone size: few; D gene: TRBD1; J gene: TRBJ2-7; CDR3 DNA: TGTGCCAGCAGGGACAGGGGCCCTATCTACGAGCAGTACTTC; CDR3 protein: CASRDRGPIYEQYF
V gene: TRBV20-1; clone size: -; D gene: -; J gene: TRBJ1-2; CDR3 DNA: TGCAGTGCGCATAGGGAGTTTGGCTACACCTTC; CDR3 protein: CSAHREFGYTF
V gene: TRBV19; clone size: -; D gene: TRBD1; J gene: TRBJ2-7; CDR3 DNA: TGTGCCAGTAGTATCGGACAGGGGTACGAGCAGTACTTC; CDR3 protein: CASSIGQGYEQYF
V gene: TRBV2; clone size: -; D gene: TRBD2; J gene: TRBJ2-1; CDR3 DNA: TGTGCCAGCACCCCCCGGCGGGGGTCCTACAATGAGCAGTTCTTC; CDR3 protein: CASTPRRGSYNEQFF
V gene: TRBV4-3; clone size: few; D gene: TRBD2; J gene: TRBJ2-5; CDR3 DNA: TGCGCCAGCAGCAGACAGCGGGAGGGGGCAGAGACCCAGTACTTC; CDR3 protein: CASSRQREGAETQYF
V gene: TRBV7-3; clone size: -; D gene: TRBD1; J gene: TRBJ2-3; CDR3 DNA: TGTGCCAGCAGCTTAATGGGACAGGGGTTAGCAGATACGCAGTATTTT; CDR3 protein: CASSLMGQGLADTQYF
V gene: TRBV4-3; clone size: once; D gene: -; J gene: TRBJ1-2; CDR3 DNA: TGCGCCAGCAGCCAAGATTCGGGGGGGGGCGGATTTGGCTACTATGGCTACACCTTC; CDR3 protein: CASSQDSGGGGFGYYGYTF
V gene: TRBV9; clone size: -; D gene: -; J gene: TRBJ2-5; CDR3 DNA: TGTGCCAGCAGCTCCCCCGTCGGGCAAGAGACCCAGTACTTC; CDR3 protein: CASSSPVGQETQYF
V gene: TRBV7-3; clone size: few; D gene: TRBD2; J gene: TRBJ2-1; CDR3 DNA: TGTGCCAGCAGACTGGGACTAGCGGGAGATGAGCAGTTCTTC; CDR3 protein: CASRLGLAGDEQFF
V gene: TRBV12-5; clone size: -; D gene: -; J gene: TRBJ2-6; CDR3 DNA: TGTGCTAGTGGCCAGGGGTCTGGGGCCAACGTCCTGACTTTC; CDR3 protein: CASGQGSGANVLTF
V gene: TRBV9; clone size: -; D gene: -; J gene: TRBJ1-2; CDR3 DNA: TGTGCCAGCAGCGTAGTTGACAGCACCTTCTATGGCTACACCTTC; CDR3 protein: CASSVVDSTFYGYTF
V gene: TRBV6-5; clone size: -; D gene: -; J gene: TRBJ1-3; CDR3 DNA: TGTGCCAGCAGTAGGGGCTCTGGAAACACCATATATTTT; CDR3 protein: CASSRGSGNTIYF
V gene: TRBV9; clone size: -; D gene: -; J gene: TRBJ2-3; CDR3 DNA: TGTGCCAGCAGCGGCAGCGGGCGCCACACAGATACGCAGTATTTT; CDR3 protein: CASSGSGRHTDTQYF
V gene: TRBV6-1; clone size: -; D gene: -; J gene: TRBJ2-7; CDR3 DNA: TGTGCCAGCAGCGGCCCGGGACTCCGCTTTTACGAGCAGTACTTC; CDR3 protein: CASSGPGLRFYEQYF
V gene: TRBV28; clone size: -; D gene: -; J gene: TRBJ2-7; CDR3 DNA: TGTGCCAGCAGTCCCAGTCCCTTCGAGCAGTACTTC; CDR3 protein: CASSPSPFEQYF